This entry is about one TCR beta chain. The antigen is undetermined. The sample originates from a study of radiotherapy plus CTLA-4 blockade in lung cancer. Overall study context: Roughly a sixth of enrolled patients responded objectively, and roughly 31% had disease control. Study conclusions and caveats: Tumor-derived TCR clones expanded in blood after radiotherapy plus ipilimumab. The best predictor of response was reported to be early blood T cell clone dynamics, with interferon-beta.

Ipilimumab CTLA-4 blockade and focal radiation were given to patients with chemo-refractory metastatic non-small-cell lung cancer. TCRdb's copy holds only in-frame clones and misses some; the assay was immunoSEQ multiplex PCR. The repertoire holds 62,000 or so clones, with approximately 79% as singletons. This CDR3 is 14 amino acids long. V was pared by 7 bases and J by 0 bases, with 12 bases between. In germline, CDR1 is LNHDA, CDR2 SQIVND (reference sequence). This clonotype was sampled from a human donor with non-small cell lung cancer who had a complete response to radiotherapy plus ipilimumab. The input for sequencing was peripheral blood, taken from a patient treated with radiotherapy plus ipilimumab. The rearrangement joins TRBV19 to TRBJ1-2; D perhaps matches TRBD1 (6 bases). The CDR3 coding sequence is TGTGCCAGTATAAGGACAGCGGCTAACTATGGCTACACCTTC. This gives the protein CASIRTAANYGYTF.